The 8 T cell receptor beta chains given below trace back to one sample, sequenced in a study of blood T cell repertoires in COVID-19. The method was immunoSEQ multiplex PCR; TCRdb's version includes in-frame clones alone and lacks a portion of them. The top ten clones hold approximately 20% of a sample with around 60,000 clones, roughly nine tenths of them seen once. Sequenced material: peripheral blood. Every receptor here comes from an older woman with COVID-19, enrolled during active disease.

This clone was observed once. The V and J genes are TRBV4-3 and TRBJ1-4; D ambiguous. CDR3 length: 16 amino acids. V lost 0 bases and J lost 3, with 11 bases in between. CDR1 LGHNA and CDR2 YSLEER come from the germline V gene. CDR3: CASSQEVLFPNEKLFF. The CDR3 DNA follows: TGCGCCAGCAGCCAAGAAGTACTATTCCCTAATGAAAAACTGTTTTTT.

The chain carries TRBV6-2 or TRBV6-3 and TRBJ1-3; possible D gene TRBD1, 6 bases. The CDR3 consists of 18 residues. The germline gives CDR1 MNHEY, CDR2 SVGEGT. V lost 6 bases and J 0 bases, leaving 21 bases between the germline ends. The CDR3 spells CASSRGLRGQTSGNTIYF. The CDR3 DNA sequence: TGTGCCAGCAGCCGAGGACTCCGAGGACAGACCTCTGGAAACACCATATATTTT.

The chain carries TRBV19 and TRBJ2-3; 7 bases agree with TRBD2. This CDR3 comprises 14 residues. Germline-derived CDR1 and CDR2 are LNHDA and SQIVND (reference sequence). The J segment lost 1 base and the V segment lost 2 bases, leaving 0 bases of the junction unmatched. In DNA, the CDR3 is TGTGCCAGTAGTATACTAGCGGGCACAGATACGCAGTATTTT. It encodes CASSILAGTDTQYF. The variable domain in full, completed from reference TRBV19 and TRBJ2-3, reads DGGITQSPKYLFRKEGQNVTLSCEQNLNHDAMYWYRQDPGQGLRLIYYSQIVNDFQKGDIAEGYSVSREKKESFPLTVTSAQKNPTAFYLCASSILAGTDTQYFGPGTRLTVL.

This clone was counted once. The V and J genes are TRBV19 and TRBJ2-2; possibly TRBD2 for D (6 bases). Germline V gene data show CDR1 as LNHDA and CDR2 as SQIVND (reference sequence). The CDR3 spans 14 residues. Deletions cut 6 bases from V and 2 bases from J, with 10 bases between. In DNA, the CDR3 is TGTGCCAGTAGATGGGACTTTAACACCGGGGAGCTGTTTTTT. This encodes CASRWDFNTGELFF.

The chain carries TRBV15 and TRBJ1-1; maybe TRBD1 (6 bases). The CDR3 runs to 14 residues. Between the trimmed V and J ends, which lost 3 bases and 10 bases, there was a span of 18 bases. Germline loops: CDR1 LNHNV, CDR2 YYDKDF (reference sequence). This chain's CDR3 is CATSSGGGRPGAFF. The CDR3 nucleotides are TGTGCCACCAGCAGTGGGGGCGGACGACCGGGAGCTTTCTTT.

The chain couples TRBV19 to TRBJ1-2; D perhaps matches TRBD1 (5 bases). The V gene lost 4 bases and the J gene lost 1 base, with 7 bases spanning the gap. CDR1 and CDR2 from the germline V gene are LNHDA and SQIVND (reference sequence). The CDR3 length is 13 residues. This chain's CDR3 is CASSRTINYGYTF. CDR3 nucleotides: TGTGCCAGTAGTAGGACAATTAACTATGGCTACACCTTC.

DNA of the CDR3: TGTGCCAGAAGTGGAAGAGGGAGGGCGAATACCGGGGAGCTGTTTTTT. Protein: CARSGRGRANTGELFF. V gene TRBV7-5 combines with J gene TRBJ2-2; the D segment call TRBD2 is taken from the table without a DNA check. TRBV7-5 is shown as a pseudogene. This CDR3 contains 16 residues.

This sequence joins TRBV6-2 or TRBV6-3 and TRBJ1-2, with TRBD1 matching over 8 bases. Germline CDR1 and CDR2: MNHEY and SVGEGT. With V trimmed by 5 bases and J by 6 bases, 8 bases remained unmatched. The CDR3 contains 14 residues. CDR3 amino acids: CASSKTGARDGYTF. CDR3 DNA: TGTGCCAGCAGTAAGACAGGGGCTCGCGATGGCTACACCTTC.